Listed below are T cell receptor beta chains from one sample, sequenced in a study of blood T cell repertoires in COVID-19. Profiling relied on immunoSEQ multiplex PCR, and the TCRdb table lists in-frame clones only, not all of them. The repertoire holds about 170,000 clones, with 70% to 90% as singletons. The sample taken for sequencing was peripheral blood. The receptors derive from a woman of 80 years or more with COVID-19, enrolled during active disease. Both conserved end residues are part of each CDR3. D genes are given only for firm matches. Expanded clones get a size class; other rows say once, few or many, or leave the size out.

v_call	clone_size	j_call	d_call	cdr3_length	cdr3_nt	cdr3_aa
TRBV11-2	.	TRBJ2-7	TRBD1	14	TGTGCCAGCAGCTTAGGGACAGGGGGTAGCGAGCAGTACTTC	CASSLGTGGSEQYF
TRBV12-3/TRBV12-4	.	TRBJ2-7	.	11	TGTGCCAGCAGTTTGACGGGCGAGCAGTACTTC	CASSLTGEQYF
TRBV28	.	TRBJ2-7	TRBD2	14	TGTGCCAGCAAAGATCTAGCGGGGACTTACGAGCAGTACTTC	CASKDLAGTYEQYF
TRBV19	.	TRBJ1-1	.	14	TGTGCCAGTAGTTACCTCGGGACAAACACTGAAGCTTTCTTT	CASSYLGTNTEAFF
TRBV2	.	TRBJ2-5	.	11	TGTGCCAGCAAAGGGGAAGAGACCCAGTACTTC	CASKGEETQYF
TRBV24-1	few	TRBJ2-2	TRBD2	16	TGTGCCACCAGTGATTCGGGCGGGGGGCTCACCGGGGAGCTGTTTTTT	CATSDSGGGLTGELFF
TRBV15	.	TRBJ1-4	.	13	TGTGCCACCAGCAGAGGGCCAACCGAAAAACTGTTTTTT	CATSRGPTEKLFF
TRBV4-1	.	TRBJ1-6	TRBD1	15	TGCGCCAGCAGCCAACCGGGACAGGGAAATTCACCCCTCCACTTT	CASSQPGQGNSPLHF
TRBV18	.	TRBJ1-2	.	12	TGTGCCAGCTCACGGCCGACAGGCGGCTACACCTTC	CASSRPTGGYTF
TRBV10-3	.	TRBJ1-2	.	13	TGTGCCATCAGTGAAGCTGCTAACTATGGCTACACCTTC	CAISEAANYGYTF
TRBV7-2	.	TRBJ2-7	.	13	TGTGCCAGCAGCATGAGGCCCGAGGGCGAGCAGTACTTC	CASSMRPEGEQYF
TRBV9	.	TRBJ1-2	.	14	TGTGCCAGCAGCGTAGGCGAGGGATGGTATGGCTACACCTTC	CASSVGEGWYGYTF
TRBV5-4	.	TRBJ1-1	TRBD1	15	TGTGCCAGCAGCTTGGGAGGGGGCGCGGACACTGAAGCTTTCTTT	CASSLGGGADTEAFF
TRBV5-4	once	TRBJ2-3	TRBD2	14	TGTGCCTCTCGACTAGCGGGAGATATAGATACGCAGTATTTT	CASRLAGDIDTQYF
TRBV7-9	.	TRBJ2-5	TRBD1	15	TGTGCCAGCAGCCGTGGACAGGGCCTCCACGAGACCCAGTACTTC	CASSRGQGLHETQYF
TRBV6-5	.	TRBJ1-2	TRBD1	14	TGTGCCAGCAGTCTCGGACAGGGGTTAAGGGGCTACACCTTC	CASSLGQGLRGYTF
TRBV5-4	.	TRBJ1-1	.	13	TGTGCCAGCAGCATACAGGGGAACACTGAAGCTTTCTTT	CASSIQGNTEAFF
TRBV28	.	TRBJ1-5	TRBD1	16	TGTGCCAGCAGTTTGCCTGGGACAGATAGCAATCAGCCCCAGCATTTT	CASSLPGTDSNQPQHF
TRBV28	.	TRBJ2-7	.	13	TGTGCCAGCAGTTTATATTCCTATTACGAGCAGTACTTC	CASSLYSYYEQYF
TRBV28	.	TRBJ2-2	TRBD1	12	TGTGCCAGCAGTCAGGGGGCCAGGGAGCTGTTTTTT	CASSQGARELFF
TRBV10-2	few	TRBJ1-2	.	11	TGCGCCAGCAGTGAGCGTGATGGCTACACCTTC	CASSERDGYTF
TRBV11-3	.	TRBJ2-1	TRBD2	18	TGTGCCAGCAGCTTAGGCGGGAGTACAGAGATACTTTACAATGAGCAGTTCTTC	CASSLGGSTEILYNEQFF
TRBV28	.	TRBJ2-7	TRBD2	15	TGTGCCAGCAAAGAGAAGACTAGCGAATCCTACGAGCAGTACTTC	CASKEKTSESYEQYF
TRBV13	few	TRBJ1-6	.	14	TGTGCCAGCAGCTCGGGGGGGGTTTGGTCACCCCTCCACTTT	CASSSGGVWSPLHF
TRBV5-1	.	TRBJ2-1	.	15	TGCGCCAGCAGCTTGGGTGGACTTTCCTACAATGAGCAGTTCTTC	CASSLGGLSYNEQFF
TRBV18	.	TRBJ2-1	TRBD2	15	TGTGCCAGCTCACCATTACTAGCGGGAAGGGGTGAGCAGTTCTTC	CASSPLLAGRGEQFF
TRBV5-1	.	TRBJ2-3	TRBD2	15	TGCGCCAGCAGCAAGACTAGCGACATAGATGGGACGCAGTATTTT	CASSKTSDIDGTQYF
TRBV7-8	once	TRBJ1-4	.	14	TGTGCCAGCAGCGATAGACTCGCTAATGAAAAACTGTTTTTT	CASSDRLANEKLFF
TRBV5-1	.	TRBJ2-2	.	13	TGCGCCAGCACGCCCTGGGAGTCCGGGGAGCTGTTTTTT	CASTPWESGELFF
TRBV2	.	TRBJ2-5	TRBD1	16	TGTGCCAGCAGTCTAGAATCCGGGACAGGCCAAGAGACCCAGTACTTC	CASSLESGTGQETQYF
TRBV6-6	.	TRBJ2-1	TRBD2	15	TGTGCCAGCATTTCCGGGACTAGCGGGGGCAATGAGCAGTTCTTC	CASISGTSGGNEQFF
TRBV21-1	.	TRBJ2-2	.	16	TGTGCCAGCAGCCCACAAGGACAGGCCAACACCGGGGAGCTGTTTTTT	CASSPQGQANTGELFF